This paragraph reports one T cell receptor beta chain. In this sample, this clonotype turned up many times. Its specific antigen is unknown. No base quality values were provided; no much bigger clone lies one nucleotide off. CDR1 and CDR2 were assigned from the germline V gene (reference sequence) as DFQATT and SNEGSKA. Deletion took 4 bases off V and 10 bases off J, with a span of 14 bases between the germline ends. The CDR3 has 13 amino acids, counting the end cysteine and phenylalanine. This entry keeps only the CDR3 DNA: 39 bases, framed from base 1. The sample originates from a study of human T cells and chemical hapten exposure (dated by TCRdb to the early 2020s). The study in broad terms: For sensitization, 2% DPC in acetone was applied to an approximately 2 cm by approximately 2 cm area of upper inner arm skin. Blood for TCR sequencing was provided by twenty-nine alopecia patients at one to four time points (pre-sensitization, 2, 6 and 24 weeks). The study tracked peripheral blood TCR repertoire changes in vivo during primary and secondary sensitization to the hapten diphenylcyclopropenone (DPC) in alopecia patients. The patient cohort, mostly female, included alopecia areata with under or over 50% scalp involvement, alopecia totalis and alopecia universalis. Throughout the study period of roughly 24 weeks, patients also received therapeutic DPC doses to the scalp every week. From each blood RNA sample, both TCR alpha and TCR beta chains were sequenced. Patch tests used Finn chambers with 0.01% DPC on the upper back, scored after 6 days by International Contact Dermatitis Research Group standards. Patient blood was sampled pre-sensitization (week 0) and at 2, 6 and about 24 weeks after DPC sensitization. Libraries were combined into a pool for sequencing, and differences in TCR yield between samples came mainly from small differences in library volumes within the pool.

Overall results and qualifications from the work: The number of PT1 expanded TCRs positively correlated with patch test score, significant at thresholds 8, 16 and 32 but not 4. Repeated subsampling changed both the strength of the expansion versus patch-test correlation and the threshold at which the correlation became significant. The number of TCRs above 1 in 1000 frequency did not change with DPC sensitization; there was no evidence of global repertoire structure alterations. Expanded TCRs formed significantly more large CDR3 similarity clusters than pre-sensitization or healthy control sets, consistent with antigen-driven responses. Because all patients had alopecia, a presumed autoimmune disease, the immune response of the patients might differ from that of healthy individuals.

Taken with the paper, the label for time point translates to: patch test 1, 2 weeks after DPC sensitization. The treatment or condition label, read with the paper, signifies: therapeutic diphenylcyclopropenone sensitization with weekly scalp DPC. Total RNA was extracted from unfractionated whole blood that had been collected in Tempus Blood RNA tubes. At every patch-test visit, the blood draw took place before the patch test was put on. To be eligible, patients had to be aged 18 to 70, diagnosed with alopecia and judged suitable for DPC therapy, while pregnant patients were excluded. The library was built by means of RACE. Sequencing was carried out with a NextSeq 500. During library preparation, unique molecular identifiers were attached to individual cDNA molecules so that TCRs could be counted in a quantitative, reproducible way. The source study handled its data this way. The median number of TCRs per sample was roughly 94,000, ranging from 23,224 to 690,600. V, J and CDR3 annotation of the TCR reads was carried out using the Decombinator software suite. For the PS versus PT1 abundance plots, all samples were subsampled to the same number of TCRs (28,000). Expanded TCRs were defined as absent before sensitization and observed at least eight times at the 2-week time point. TCRdb itself trimmed the public reads at Q25 with fastp, ran MiXCR and retained productive beta chains. Duplicate CDR3 protein sequences are folded into a single record with the most common DNA and genes. V and J calls and clone size were set by TCRdb, not the authors. The sample table shows roughly 50,000 distinct CDR3 sequences, and approximately 10% are seen once. The ten largest clonotypes hold under 2% of the sample.

The sequences come from whole blood, collected in connection with sensitization to the hapten diphenylcyclopropenone (DPC). The chain couples TRBV20-1 to TRBJ1-6; TRBD1 is possibly the D segment (5 matching bases). The TCR originated in a woman in her 40s with alopecia areata. Some clones in this sample may be carry-over from other donors' samples. CDR3 sequence: CSATGGEGSPLHF. The nucleotide sequence reads as follows: TGCAGTGCTACAGGAGGGGAGGGCTCACCCCTCCACTTT.